This record looks at one T cell receptor (beta chain) sequence and its context. The record originates from a study of blood T cell repertoires in COVID-19. Background on the study: Sample material is recorded as cDNA or gDNA derived from T cells, B-cell-depleted T cells, or PBMCs.

Trimming pared 4 bases from V and 10 bases from J, leaving 14 bases between. There are 13 residues in the CDR3. Method: immunoSEQ multiplex PCR; TCRdb's copy keeps in-frame clones and lacks some. The sample has 310,000 or so clones, 65% to 90% seen once; the top ten hold roughly a tenth. The source is a woman in her late teens or twenties who had recovered from COVID-19. Sample: PBMCs or T cells enriched from blood (not recorded which). V gene TRBV12-3 or TRBV12-4 combines with J gene TRBJ1-3, with D perhaps matching TRBD1 (5 bases). This CDR3 is CASSWGSLPTIYF. DNA of the CDR3: TGTGCCAGCAGTTGGGGCTCCCTTCCGACCATATATTTT.